The present TCR beta chain was sequenced within a study of blood T cell repertoires in COVID-19. V lost 4 bases and J 8 bases, leaving 8 bases between the germline ends. This CDR3 spans 12 amino acids. Germline V gene sequence: CDR1 SEHNR, CDR2 FQNEAQ (reference sequence). Two negative PCRs, clearance, or symptom resolution characterized the recovered Cohort 3 donors. Profiling relied on immunoSEQ multiplex PCR, and the TCRdb table lists in-frame clones only, not all of them. Of 150,000 to 200,000 clones listed, 75% to 90% are singletons. The chain couples TRBV7-9 to TRBJ2-2; D not resolved. Sequenced: PBMCs or T cells enriched from blood (not recorded which). The receptor's source is a woman aged 18-29 years who had recovered from COVID-19. CDR3 region: CASSSRRGELFF. In DNA form, the CDR3 reads TGTGCCAGCAGCTCCCGGCGGGGGGAGCTGTTTTTT.